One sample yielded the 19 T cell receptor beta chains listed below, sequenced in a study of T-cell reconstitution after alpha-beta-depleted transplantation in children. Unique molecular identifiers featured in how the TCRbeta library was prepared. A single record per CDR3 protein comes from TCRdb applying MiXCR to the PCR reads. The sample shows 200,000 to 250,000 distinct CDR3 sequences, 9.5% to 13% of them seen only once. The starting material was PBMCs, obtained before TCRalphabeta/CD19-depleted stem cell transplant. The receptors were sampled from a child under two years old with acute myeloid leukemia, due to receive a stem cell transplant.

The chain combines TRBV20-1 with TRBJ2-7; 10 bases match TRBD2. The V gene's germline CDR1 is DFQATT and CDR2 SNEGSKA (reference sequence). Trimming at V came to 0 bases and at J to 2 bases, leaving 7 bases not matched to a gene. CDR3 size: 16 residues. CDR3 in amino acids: CSARDPRTSGTYEQYF. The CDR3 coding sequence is TGCAGTGCTAGAGATCCTCGGACTAGCGGTACCTACGAGCAGTACTTC.

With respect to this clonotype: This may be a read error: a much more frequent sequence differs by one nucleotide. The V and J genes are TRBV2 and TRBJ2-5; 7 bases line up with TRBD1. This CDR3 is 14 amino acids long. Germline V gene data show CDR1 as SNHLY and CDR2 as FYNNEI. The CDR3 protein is CASCEGRGWETQYF. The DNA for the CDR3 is TGTGCCAGCTGTGAGGGCAGGGGGTGGGAGACCCAGTACTTC.

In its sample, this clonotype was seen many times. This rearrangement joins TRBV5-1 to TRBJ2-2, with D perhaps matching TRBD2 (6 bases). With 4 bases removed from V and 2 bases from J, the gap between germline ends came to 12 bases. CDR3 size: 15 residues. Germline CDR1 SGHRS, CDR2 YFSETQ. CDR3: CASSTGTLNTGELFF. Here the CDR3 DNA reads TGCGCCAGCAGCACCGGGACTCTAAACACCGGGGAGCTGTTTTTT.

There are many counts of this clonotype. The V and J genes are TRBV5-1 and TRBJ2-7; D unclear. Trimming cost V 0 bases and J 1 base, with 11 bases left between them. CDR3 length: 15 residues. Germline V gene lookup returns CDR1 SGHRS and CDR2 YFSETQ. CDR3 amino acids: CASSLVGTDSYEQYF. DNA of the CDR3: TGCGCCAGCAGCTTGGTTGGTACGGATTCCTACGAGCAGTACTTC. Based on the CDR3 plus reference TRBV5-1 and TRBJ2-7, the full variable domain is KAGVTQTPRYLIKTRGQQVTLSCSPISGHRSVSWYQQTPGQGLQFLFEYFSETQRNKGNFPGRFSGRQFSNSRSEMNVSTLELGDSALYLCASSLVGTDSYEQYFGPGTRLTVT.

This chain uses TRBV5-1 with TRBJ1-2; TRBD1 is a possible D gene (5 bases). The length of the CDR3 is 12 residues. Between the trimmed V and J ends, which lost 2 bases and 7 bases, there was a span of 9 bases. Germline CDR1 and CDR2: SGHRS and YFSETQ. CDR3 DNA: TGCGCCAGCAGCTTCCAGGGTGGTGGCTACACCTTC. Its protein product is CASSFQGGGYTF.

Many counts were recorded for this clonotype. CDR3 region: CASKDRRGTEAFF. In DNA form, the CDR3 reads TGTGCCAGCAAAGACAGGAGAGGAACTGAAGCTTTCTTT. The rearrangement uses TRBV6-1 and TRBJ1-1, with D possibly matching TRBD1 (6 bases). CDR1 is MNHNS and CDR2 is SASEGT in the germline V gene. The CDR3 totals 13 residues. The V end was cut by 7 bases, the J end by 5 bases, with 14 bases between.

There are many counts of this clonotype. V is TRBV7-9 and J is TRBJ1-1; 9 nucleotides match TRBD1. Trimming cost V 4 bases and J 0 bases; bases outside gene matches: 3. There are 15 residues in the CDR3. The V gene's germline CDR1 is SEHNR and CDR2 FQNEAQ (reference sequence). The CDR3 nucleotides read TGTGCCAGCAGCTCACGACAGGGGGTGAACACTGAAGCTTTCTTT. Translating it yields CASSSRQGVNTEAFF.

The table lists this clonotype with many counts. The CDR3: CSATGTSGNTEAFF. In nucleotides, the CDR3 is TGCAGTGCTACCGGGACATCGGGGAACACTGAAGCTTTCTTT. The V gene is TRBV20-1, the J gene TRBJ1-1; D perhaps matches TRBD1 (6 bases). The CDR3 spans 14 residues. Germline loops: CDR1 DFQATT, CDR2 SNEGSKA (reference sequence). The germline V and J ends were trimmed by 4 bases and 1 base, with 13 bases remaining between them.

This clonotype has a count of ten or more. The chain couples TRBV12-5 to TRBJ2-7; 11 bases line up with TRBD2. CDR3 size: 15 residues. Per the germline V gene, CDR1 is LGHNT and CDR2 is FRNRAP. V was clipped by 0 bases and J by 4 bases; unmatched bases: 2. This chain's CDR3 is CASGLVRTSGYEQYF. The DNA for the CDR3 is TGTGCTAGTGGTTTGGTACGGACTAGCGGGTACGAGCAGTACTTC.

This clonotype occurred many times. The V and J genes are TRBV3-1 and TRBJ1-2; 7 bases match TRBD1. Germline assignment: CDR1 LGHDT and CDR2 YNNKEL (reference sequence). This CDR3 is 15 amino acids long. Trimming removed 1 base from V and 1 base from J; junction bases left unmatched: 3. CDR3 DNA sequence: TGTGCCAGCAGCCAAGCCGGGACAGATAACTATGGCTACACCTTC. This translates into CASSQAGTDNYGYTF.

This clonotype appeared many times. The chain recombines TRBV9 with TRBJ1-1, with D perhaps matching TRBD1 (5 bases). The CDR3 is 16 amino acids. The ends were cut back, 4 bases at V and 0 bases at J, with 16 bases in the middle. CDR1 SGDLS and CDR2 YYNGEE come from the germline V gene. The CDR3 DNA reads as TGTGCCAGCAGCCCCCGCACCGGGACCGTGAACACTGAAGCTTTCTTT. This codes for CASSPRTGTVNTEAFF.

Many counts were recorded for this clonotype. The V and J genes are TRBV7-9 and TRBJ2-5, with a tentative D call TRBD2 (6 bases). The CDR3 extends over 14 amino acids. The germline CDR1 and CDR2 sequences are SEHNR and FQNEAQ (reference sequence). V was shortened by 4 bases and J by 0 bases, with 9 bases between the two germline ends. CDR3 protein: CASSSGLNQETQYF. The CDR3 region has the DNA TGTGCCAGCAGCTCCGGACTAAACCAAGAGACCCAGTACTTC.

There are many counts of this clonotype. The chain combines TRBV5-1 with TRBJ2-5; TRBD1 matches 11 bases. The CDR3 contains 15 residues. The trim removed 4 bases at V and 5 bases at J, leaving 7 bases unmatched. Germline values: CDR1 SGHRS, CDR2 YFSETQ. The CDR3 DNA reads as TGCGCCAGCAGCCTGGGACAGGGGGACGCGGAGACCCAGTACTTC. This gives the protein CASSLGQGDAETQYF.

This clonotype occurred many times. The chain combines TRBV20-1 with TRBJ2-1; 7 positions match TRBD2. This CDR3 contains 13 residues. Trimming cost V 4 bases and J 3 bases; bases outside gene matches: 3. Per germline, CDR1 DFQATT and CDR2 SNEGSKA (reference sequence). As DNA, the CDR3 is TGCAGTGCTACTAGCGGACTCTACAATGAGCAGTTCTTC. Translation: CSATSGLYNEQFF.

In DNA form, the CDR3 reads TGTGCCAGCTACGAGGGAGGCGGCAATGAGCAGTTCTTC. Its protein product is CASYEGGGNEQFF. This chain connects TRBV2 to TRBJ2-1; the D gene is possibly TRBD2 (6 bases). The CDR3 spans 13 residues. Germline lookup yields CDR1 SNHLY and CDR2 FYNNEI. V lost 8 bases to trimming and J lost 6 bases, with 14 bases between them. Complete variable domain (other parts from reference TRBV2 and TRBJ2-1): EPEVTQTPSHQVTQMGQEVILRCVPISNHLYFYWYRQILGQKVEFLVSFYNNEISEKSEIFDDQFSVERPDGSNFTLKIRSTKLEDSAMYFCASYEGGGNEQFFGPGTRLTVL.

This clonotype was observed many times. The CDR3 region is CASSLITEAFF. Here the CDR3 DNA reads TGTGCCAGCAGCTTAATCACTGAAGCTTTCTTT. The rearrangement uses TRBV7-9 and TRBJ1-1, with no clear D. This CDR3 spans 11 amino acids. With 2 bases removed from V and 4 bases from J, the gap between germline ends came to 2 bases. Germline V lookup: CDR1 SEHNR, CDR2 FQNEAQ (reference sequence).

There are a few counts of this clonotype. CDR3 sequence reads: CASSLALGGGAGSTDTQYF. The CDR3 bases are TGTGCCAGCAGTTTAGCGCTCGGCGGGGGGGCCGGGTCCACAGATACGCAGTATTTT. The chain has TRBV12-3 or TRBV12-4 and TRBJ2-3; 9 bases are shared with TRBD2. The CDR3 has 19 amino acids. V shed 0 bases and J 2 bases; nucleotides not matched to a gene: 12.

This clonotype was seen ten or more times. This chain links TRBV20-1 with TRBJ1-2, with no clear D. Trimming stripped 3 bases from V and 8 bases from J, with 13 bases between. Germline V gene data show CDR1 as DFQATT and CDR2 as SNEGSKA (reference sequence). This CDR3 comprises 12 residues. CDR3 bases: TGCAGTGCTAGTTCCCACGCTGAAGGCTACACCTTC. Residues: CSASSHAEGYTF.

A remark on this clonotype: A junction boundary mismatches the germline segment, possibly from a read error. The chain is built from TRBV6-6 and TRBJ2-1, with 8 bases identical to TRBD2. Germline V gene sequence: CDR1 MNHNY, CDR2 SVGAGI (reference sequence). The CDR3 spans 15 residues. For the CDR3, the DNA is TGCGCCAGCAGTGAGTCCAGCGGGAGTTGGGTTGAGCAGTTCTTC. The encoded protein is CASSESSGSWVEQFF.